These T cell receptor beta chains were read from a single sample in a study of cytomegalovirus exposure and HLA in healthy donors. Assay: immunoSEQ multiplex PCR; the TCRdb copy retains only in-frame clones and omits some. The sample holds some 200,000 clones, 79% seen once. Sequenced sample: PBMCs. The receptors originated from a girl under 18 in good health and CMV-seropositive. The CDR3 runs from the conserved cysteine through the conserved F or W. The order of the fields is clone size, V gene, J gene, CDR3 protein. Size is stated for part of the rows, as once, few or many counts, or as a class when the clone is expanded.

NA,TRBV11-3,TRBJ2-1,CASSLGVAGPPDEQFF
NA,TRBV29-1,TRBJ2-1,CSVEGPGLAGNEQFF
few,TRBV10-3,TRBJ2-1,CAISESGGSYNEQFF
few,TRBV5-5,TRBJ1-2,CASSLLGTQGEGYTF
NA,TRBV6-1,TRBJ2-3,CASNPGLATDTQYF
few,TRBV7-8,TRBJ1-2,CASSSTEGRGHGYTF
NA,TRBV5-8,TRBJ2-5,CASSLVVETQYF
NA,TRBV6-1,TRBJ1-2,CASRTGTNYGYTF
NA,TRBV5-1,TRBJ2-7,CASSEPGQGWQYF
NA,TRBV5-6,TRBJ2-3,CASSYTGTGETDTQYF
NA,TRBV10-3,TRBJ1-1,CAISESTGTGRTEAFF
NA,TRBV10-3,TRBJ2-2,CAISDSLAGTGELFF
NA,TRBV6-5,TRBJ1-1,CASSYAGPNTEAFF
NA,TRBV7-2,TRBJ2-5,CASSLATTSGTQYF
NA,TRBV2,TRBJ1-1,CASSSTGGDTEAFF
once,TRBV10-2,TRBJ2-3,CASSFSGGGTDTQYF
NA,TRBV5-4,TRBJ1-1,CASSLAQGTEAFF
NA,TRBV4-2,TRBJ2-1,CASSQESPSYNEQFF
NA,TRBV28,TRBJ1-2,CASSRPGQGGYGYTF
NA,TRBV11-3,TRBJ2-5,CASSLRFGETQYF
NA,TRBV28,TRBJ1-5,CASSLPLGATGGGQPQHF
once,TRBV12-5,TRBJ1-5,CASGRDRDSNQPQHF
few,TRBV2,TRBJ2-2,CASTTGGQGTGELFF
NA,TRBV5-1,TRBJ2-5,CASKLAGAQETQYF
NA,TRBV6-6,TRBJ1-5,CASSYSSDREYQPQHF
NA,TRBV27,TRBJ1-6,CASSLDPDRGLMNSPLHF
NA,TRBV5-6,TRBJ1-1,CASSLPVANEAFF
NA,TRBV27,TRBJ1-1,CASSLKAPVGGANTEAFF
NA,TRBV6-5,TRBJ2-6,CASSRGESGANVLTF
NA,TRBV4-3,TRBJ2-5,CASSPRTGGTISQETQYF
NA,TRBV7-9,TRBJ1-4,CASSFTGSKLFF
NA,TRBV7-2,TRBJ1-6,CASNPVASSNSPLHF
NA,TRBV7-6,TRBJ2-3,CASSLILAGGQDTQYF
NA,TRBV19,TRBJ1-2,CASSDRGDSVGYTF
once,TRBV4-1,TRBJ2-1,CASSKALAGTLYNEQFF
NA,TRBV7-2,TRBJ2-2,CASSFSGTGELFF
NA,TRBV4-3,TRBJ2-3,CASEEQGAIDTQYF
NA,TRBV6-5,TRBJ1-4,CATRDSNEKLFF
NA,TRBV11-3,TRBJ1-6,CASSLRRNSPLHF
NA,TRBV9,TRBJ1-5,CASRGGTVDLMNNQPQHF
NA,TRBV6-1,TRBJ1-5,CASRTDSRWNQPQHF
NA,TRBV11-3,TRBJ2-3,CASSPQGSDTQYF
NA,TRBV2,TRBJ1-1,CARNPTGGATFF
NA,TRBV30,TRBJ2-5,CAWSVPSGGAKETQYF
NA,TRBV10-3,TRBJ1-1,CAISIRALGDTEAFF
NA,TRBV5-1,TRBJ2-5,CASSLGGAPETQYF
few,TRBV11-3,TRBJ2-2,CASSSGQGNTGELFF
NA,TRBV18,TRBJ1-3,CASSSDTPAIYF
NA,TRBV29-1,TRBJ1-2,CSVNPGTGVQTF
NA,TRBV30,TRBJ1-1,CAWSRTQAEAFF